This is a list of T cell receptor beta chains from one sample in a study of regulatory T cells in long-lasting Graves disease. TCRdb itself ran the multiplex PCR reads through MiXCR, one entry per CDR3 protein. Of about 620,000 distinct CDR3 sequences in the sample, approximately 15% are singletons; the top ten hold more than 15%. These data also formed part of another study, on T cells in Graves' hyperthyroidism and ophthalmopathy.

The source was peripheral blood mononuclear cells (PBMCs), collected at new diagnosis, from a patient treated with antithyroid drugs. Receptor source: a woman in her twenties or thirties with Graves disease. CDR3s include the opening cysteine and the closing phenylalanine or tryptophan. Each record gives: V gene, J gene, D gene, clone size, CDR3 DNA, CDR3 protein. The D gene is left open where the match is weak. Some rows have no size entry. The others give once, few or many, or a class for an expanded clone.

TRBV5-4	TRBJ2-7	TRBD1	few	TGTGCCAGCAGCTTGACAGGGGCTAACGAGCAGTACTTC	CASSLTGANEQYF
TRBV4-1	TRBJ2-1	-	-	TGCGCCAGCAGCCAGTTCTGGGCGGAGAGTCTTGGTCATGAGCAGTTCTTC	CASSQFWAESLGHEQFF
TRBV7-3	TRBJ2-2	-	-	TGCGCCAGCAGCCCCAAGAACAGGGACTCCGGGGAGCTGTTTTTT	CASSPKNRDSGELFF
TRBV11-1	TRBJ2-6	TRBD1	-	TGTGCCACACGCGACAGGGCTGGGGCCAACGTCCTGACTTTC	CATRDRAGANVLTF
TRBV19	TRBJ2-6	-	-	TGTGCCAGTATGGCGGGGAGCTCTGGGGCCAACGTCCTGACTTTC	CASMAGSSGANVLTF
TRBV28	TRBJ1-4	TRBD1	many	TGTGCCAGCAGAACCGGGACAGGGGCGATCTATTCCGGAAAACTGTTTTTT	CASRTGTGAIYSGKLFF
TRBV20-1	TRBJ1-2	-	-	TGCAGTGCCGACACGCGGGCAACCGATGGCTACACCTTC	CSADTRATDGYTF
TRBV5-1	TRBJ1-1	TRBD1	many	TGCGCCAGCAGCTTGGCTCCAGGGGGGAACACTGAAGCTTTCTTT	CASSLAPGGNTEAFF
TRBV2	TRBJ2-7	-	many	TGTGCCAGCAGTGAAAGGGGTCTTGAGTCCTACGAGCAGTACTTC	CASSERGLESYEQYF
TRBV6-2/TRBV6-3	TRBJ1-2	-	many	TGTGCCAGCAGCCCGAGACCCTATGGCTACACCTTC	CASSPRPYGYTF
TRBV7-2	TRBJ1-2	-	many	TGTGCCAGCAGCTTACTGGCTGGGGGCCAGGGAAAAGGCTACACCTTC	CASSLLAGGQGKGYTF
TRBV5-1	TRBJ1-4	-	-	TGCGCCAGCAGTGGACCGGGGAGAGAAAAACTGTTTTTT	CASSGPGREKLFF
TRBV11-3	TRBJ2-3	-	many	TGTGCCAGCAGCTCGCAGGGTGGAGATACGCAGTATTTT	CASSSQGGDTQYF
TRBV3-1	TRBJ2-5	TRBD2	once	TGTGCCAGCAGCCAAGATTCCGGGACTAGCGAAGAGACCCAGTACTTC	CASSQDSGTSEETQYF
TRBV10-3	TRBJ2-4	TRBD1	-	TGTGCCATCAGTGAAAAGACAGGGAAAAACATTCAGTACTTC	CAISEKTGKNIQYF
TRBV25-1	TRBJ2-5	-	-	TGTGCCAGCAGTGACCCCCGGCGACTCGGAGAGACCCAGTACTTC	CASSDPRRLGETQYF
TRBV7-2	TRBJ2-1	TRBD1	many	TGTGCCAGCTCCCTGGAACCGGGACAGGGTGGGAATGAGCAGTTCTTC	CASSLEPGQGGNEQFF
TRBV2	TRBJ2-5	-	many	TGTGCCAGCAGTGACGACGTGGGGACCCAGTACTTC	CASSDDVGTQYF
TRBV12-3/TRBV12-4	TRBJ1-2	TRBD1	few	TGTGCCAGCACCGACTGGACAGGGACCGGCTACACCTTC	CASTDWTGTGYTF
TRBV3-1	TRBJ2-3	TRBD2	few	TGTGCCAGCAGCCCGGGCGGGAGGTCAGATACGCAGTATTTT	CASSPGGRSDTQYF
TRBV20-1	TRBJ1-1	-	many	TGCAGTGCTAGAGTACCAGAAAAGAACACTGAAGCTTTCTTT	CSARVPEKNTEAFF
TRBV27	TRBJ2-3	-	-	TGTGCCAGCAGTTTCAGTAATCCCCCCCACACAGATACGCAGTATTTT	CASSFSNPPHTDTQYF
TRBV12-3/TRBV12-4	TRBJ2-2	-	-	TGTGCCAGCAAGCAGGCGTCGAACACCGGGGAGCTGTTTTTT	CASKQASNTGELFF
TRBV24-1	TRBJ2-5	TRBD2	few	TGTGCCACCAGTTCTGGACTAGCGGGAGGGCCAGAGACCCAGTACTTC	CATSSGLAGGPETQYF
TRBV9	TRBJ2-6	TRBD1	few	TGTGCCAGCAGCCAGCGACAGGGGGCTTCCTCTGGGGCCAACGTCCTGACTTTC	CASSQRQGASSGANVLTF
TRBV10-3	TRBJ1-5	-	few	TGTGCCATCAGTCCTACTGGGCAGCCCCAGCATTTT	CAISPTGQPQHF
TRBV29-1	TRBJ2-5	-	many	TGCAGCGTTGAAGATCGGGCCAGGGAAGAGACCCAGTACTTC	CSVEDRAREETQYF
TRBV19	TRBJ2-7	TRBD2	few	TGTGCCAGTTCCCTTTCTAGCGGGGCCTCCTACGAGCAGTACTTC	CASSLSSGASYEQYF
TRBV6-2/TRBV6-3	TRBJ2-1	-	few	TGTGCCAGCAGTGACCTGGGGCAGGGATTCTACAATGAGCAGTTCTTC	CASSDLGQGFYNEQFF
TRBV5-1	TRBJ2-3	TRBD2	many	TGCGCCAGCAGCTTGTTTCCGCTAGCGGGAGAGATTACCGATACGCAGTATTTT	CASSLFPLAGEITDTQYF
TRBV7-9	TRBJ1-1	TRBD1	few	TGTGCCAGCAGCACATATCAGGGGGACGATGAAGCTTTCTTT	CASSTYQGDDEAFF
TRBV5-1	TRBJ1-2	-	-	TGCGCCAGCAGCTCGGTTGCCGGGACACTTAACTATGGCTACACCTTC	CASSSVAGTLNYGYTF
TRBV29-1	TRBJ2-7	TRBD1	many	TGCAGCGTCAACCCCGGGACAGGGACATCCTACGAGCAGTACTTC	CSVNPGTGTSYEQYF